The sequence of this TCR beta chain was determined in a study of T cells in Graves' hyperthyroidism and ophthalmopathy. Overall study results and limits: Most clonotypes expanded in thyroid above 0.001 were likewise present in blood.

With 5 bases removed from V and 6 bases from J, the gap between germline ends came to 14 bases. Looked up from germline, CDR1 is SGHTA and CDR2 is FQGTGA. This CDR3 has 13 residues. Exclusion of patients followed from uncontrolled infection, other autoimmune disease, pregnancy or lactation. Each diagnosis was grounded in clinical symptoms, serum thyroxine and TRAb, thyroid ultrasound, and orbital computed tomography. The table lists this clonotype with many counts. Its target is not known. Template material for amplifying TCR beta CDR3 regions consisted of RNA transcripts. A first-round RT-PCR of the TCR CDR3 used the HTBI primer set. TCRdb reprocessed the multiplex PCR reads via MiXCR and lists one record per CDR3 protein. The profile shows about 500,000 distinct CDR3 sequences, approximately 48% of them singletons.

This receptor was obtained from an adult woman with Graves' disease, either hyperthyroidism or ophthalmopathy (not recorded which). V gene TRBV7-3 combines with J gene TRBJ2-7; D might be TRBD2 (6 bases). The sample was peripheral blood or thyroid tissue (not recorded which). CDR3 sequence (DNA): TGTGCCAGCAGCGCGACTAGAAACGGCGAGCAGTACTTC. Translated: CASSATRNGEQYF.